The clone carrying this TCR beta chain is medium-sized. This sample was included in a study of regulatory and conventional T cells in breast cancer. One entry per CDR3 protein, called by TCRdb with MiXCR from the PCR reads. The data show approximately 9,700 distinct CDR3 sequences, about 35% seen once. CDR3 length: 17 amino acids. V lost 6 bases and J lost 1; bases outside the gene matches: 12. Looked up from germline, CDR1 is ENHRY and CDR2 is SYGVKD. The chain has TRBV10-3 and TRBJ1-1, with 9 bases identical to TRBD1. Sequencing was performed on conventional T cells from blood. The source of this sequence is a male donor in good health. In DNA form, the CDR3 reads TGTGCCATCAGAGAGACAGGGGGGATTTTAGGGAACACTGAAGCTTTCTTT. This translates into CAIRETGGILGNTEAFF.